This T cell receptor (beta chain) was recorded in a study of blood T cell repertoires in COVID-19. Turning to the study itself: Italy, Spain and the United States were the sources of the convalescent and acute COVID-19 samples.

Germline V CDR1 and CDR2: SGHTA, FQGNSA. The CDR3 consists of 16 residues. V lost 6 bases, J lost 5 bases, and 22 bases lay in between. This clone occurred a few times. Seattle cases were enrolled at active infection and followed longitudinally. Original processing methods: The authors estimated nucleated cell counts from reference gene primer amplification. Profiled with immunoSEQ multiplex PCR; TCRdb holds only in-frame clones, not every one. The V and J calls and clone size come from that table; D and trimming were worked out from the DNA. This sample yields roughly 130,000 clones, of which around 75% are seen a single time; approximately 5% belongs to the top ten.

Sequenced: peripheral blood. The origin of this receptor is a woman in her seventies with COVID-19, enrolled during active disease. The chain employs TRBV7-2 and TRBJ1-2; no reliable D call. The CDR3 DNA sequence: TGTGCCAGCAGTTACTCCCGGCGGAGAGAGAATTATGGCTACACCTTC. Its translation: CASSYSRRRENYGYTF.